This TCR beta chain was observed in a study of cytomegalovirus exposure and HLA in healthy donors. General study results and limits: A missense DCLRE1C variant was associated with V- and J-gene trimming of TCR beta chains in a later analysis, and an independent cohort replicated the association.

The PCR employed 60 Vbeta primers together with 13 Jbeta primers. Libraries were prepared by immunoSEQ multiplex PCR; TCRdb keeps only in-frame clonotypes and omits some of them. The table includes about 130,000 clones, over 65% detected once. CDR3 size: 15 residues. V dropped 2 bases and J dropped 3; count of bases not matched to a gene: 6. CDR1 is SGHDT, CDR2 YYEEEE, per germline. About this clone: The target antigen is unknown.

Sequences were obtained from PBMCs. This TCR derives from a man in his forties in good health and CMV-seropositive. V is TRBV5-6 and J is TRBJ2-5, with 8 positions matching TRBD2. The CDR3 coding sequence is TGTGCCAGCAGCTTAGTAGCGGGGAGCGAAGAGACCCAGTACTTC. Translating gives CASSLVAGSEETQYF.